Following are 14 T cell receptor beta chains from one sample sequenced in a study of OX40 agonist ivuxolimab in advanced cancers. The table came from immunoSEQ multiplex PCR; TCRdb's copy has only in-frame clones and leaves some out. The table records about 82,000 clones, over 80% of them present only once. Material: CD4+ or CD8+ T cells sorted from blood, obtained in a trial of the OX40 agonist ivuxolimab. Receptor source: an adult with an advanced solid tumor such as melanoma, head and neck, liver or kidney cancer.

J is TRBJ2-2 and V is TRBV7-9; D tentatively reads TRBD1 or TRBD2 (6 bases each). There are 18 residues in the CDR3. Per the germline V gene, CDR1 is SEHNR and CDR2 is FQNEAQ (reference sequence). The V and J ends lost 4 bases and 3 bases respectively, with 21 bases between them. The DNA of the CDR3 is TGTGCCAGCAGCTCTGGACGGTGGGGGGCCGAGGACACCGGGGAGCTGTTTTTT. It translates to CASSSGRWGAEDTGELFF.

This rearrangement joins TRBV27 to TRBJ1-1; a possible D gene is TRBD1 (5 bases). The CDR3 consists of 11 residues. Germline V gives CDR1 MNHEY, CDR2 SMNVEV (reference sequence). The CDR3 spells CASGRGTEAFF. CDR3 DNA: TGTGCTTCCGGGAGGGGCACTGAAGCTTTCTTT.

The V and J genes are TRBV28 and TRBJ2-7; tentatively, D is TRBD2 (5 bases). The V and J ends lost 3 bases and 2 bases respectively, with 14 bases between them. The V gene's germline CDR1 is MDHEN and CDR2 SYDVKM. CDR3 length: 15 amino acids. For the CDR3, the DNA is TGTGCCAGCAGTTTTTCGGGCGGGTATCCCTACGAGCAGTACTTC. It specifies CASSFSGGYPYEQYF.

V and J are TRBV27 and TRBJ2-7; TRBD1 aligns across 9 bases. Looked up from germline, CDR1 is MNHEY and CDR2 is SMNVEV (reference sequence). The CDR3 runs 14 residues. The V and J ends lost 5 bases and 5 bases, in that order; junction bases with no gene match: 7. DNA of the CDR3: TGTGCCAGCAGTCCAAGCGGGACAGGGAACGAGCAGTACTTC. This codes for CASSPSGTGNEQYF.

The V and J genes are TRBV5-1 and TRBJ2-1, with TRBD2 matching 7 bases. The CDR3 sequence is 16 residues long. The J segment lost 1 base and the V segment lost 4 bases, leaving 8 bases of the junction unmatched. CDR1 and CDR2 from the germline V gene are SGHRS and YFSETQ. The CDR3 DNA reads TGCGCCAGCAGCGTCGGGACTATCCTTTCCTACAATGAGCAGTTCTTC. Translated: CASSVGTILSYNEQFF.

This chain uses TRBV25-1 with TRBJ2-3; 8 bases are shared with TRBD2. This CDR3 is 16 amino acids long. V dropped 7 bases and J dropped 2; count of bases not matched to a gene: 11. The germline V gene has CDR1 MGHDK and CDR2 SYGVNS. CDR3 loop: CASMDPSGLVTDTQYF. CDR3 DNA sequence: TGTGCCAGCATGGACCCCTCGGGACTAGTCACAGATACGCAGTATTTT.

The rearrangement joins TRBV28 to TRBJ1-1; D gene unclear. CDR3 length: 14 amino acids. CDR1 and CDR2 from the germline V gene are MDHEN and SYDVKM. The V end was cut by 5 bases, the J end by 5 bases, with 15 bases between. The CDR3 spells CASSLLPSYTEAFF. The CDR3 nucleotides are TGTGCCAGCAGTCTACTCCCCAGTTATACTGAAGCTTTCTTT. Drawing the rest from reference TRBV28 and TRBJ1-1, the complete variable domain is DVKVTQSSRYLVKRTGEKVFLECVQDMDHENMFWYRQDPGLGLRLIYFSYDVKMKEKGDIPEGYSVSREKKERFSLILESASTNQTSMYLCASSLLPSYTEAFFGQGTRLTVV.

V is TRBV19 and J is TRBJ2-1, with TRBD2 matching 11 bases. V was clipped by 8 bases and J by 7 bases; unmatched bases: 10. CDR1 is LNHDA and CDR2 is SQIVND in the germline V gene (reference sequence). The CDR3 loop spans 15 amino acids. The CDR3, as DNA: TGTGCCAGTCGTACTAGCGGGAGTGGATTGAATGAGCAGTTCTTC. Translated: CASRTSGSGLNEQFF.

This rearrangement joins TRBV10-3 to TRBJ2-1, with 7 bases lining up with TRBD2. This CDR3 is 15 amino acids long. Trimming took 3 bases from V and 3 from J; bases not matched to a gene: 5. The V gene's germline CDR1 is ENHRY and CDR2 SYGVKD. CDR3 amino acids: CAISDGGSFYNEQFF. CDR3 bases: TGTGCCATCAGTGACGGCGGGAGTTTCTACAATGAGCAGTTCTTC.

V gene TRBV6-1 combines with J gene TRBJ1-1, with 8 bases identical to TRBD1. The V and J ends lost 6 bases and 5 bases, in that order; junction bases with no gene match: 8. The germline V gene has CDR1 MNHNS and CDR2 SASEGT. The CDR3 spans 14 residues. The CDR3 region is CASSLPGGRTEAFF. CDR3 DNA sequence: TGTGCCAGCAGCCTCCCAGGGGGCCGGACTGAAGCTTTCTTT.

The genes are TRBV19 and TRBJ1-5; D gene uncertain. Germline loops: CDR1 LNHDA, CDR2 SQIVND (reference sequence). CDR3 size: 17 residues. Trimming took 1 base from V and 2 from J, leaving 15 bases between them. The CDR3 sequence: CASSIGVWQRGNQPQHF. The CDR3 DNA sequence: TGTGCCAGTAGTATAGGAGTATGGCAACGGGGCAATCAGCCCCAGCATTTT.

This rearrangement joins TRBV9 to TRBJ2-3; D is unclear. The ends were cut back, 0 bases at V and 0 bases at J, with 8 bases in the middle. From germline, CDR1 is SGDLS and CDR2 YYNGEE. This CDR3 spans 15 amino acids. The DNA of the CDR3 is TGTGCCAGCAGCGTAGATCCGACTAGCACAGATACGCAGTATTTT. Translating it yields CASSVDPTSTDTQYF.

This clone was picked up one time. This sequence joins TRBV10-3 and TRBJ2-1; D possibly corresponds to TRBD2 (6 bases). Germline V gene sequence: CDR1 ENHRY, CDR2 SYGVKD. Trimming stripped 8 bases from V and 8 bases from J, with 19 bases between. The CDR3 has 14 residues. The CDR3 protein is CAIRASDLSDEQFF. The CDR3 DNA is TGTGCCATCCGGGCTAGCGATCTAAGCGATGAGCAGTTCTTC.

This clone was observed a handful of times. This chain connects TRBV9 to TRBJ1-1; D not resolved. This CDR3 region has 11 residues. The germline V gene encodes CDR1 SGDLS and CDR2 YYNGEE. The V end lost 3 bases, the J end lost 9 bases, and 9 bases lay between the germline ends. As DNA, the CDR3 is TGTGCCAGCAGCGCAGGAAACCAAGCTTTCTTT. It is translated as CASSAGNQAFF.